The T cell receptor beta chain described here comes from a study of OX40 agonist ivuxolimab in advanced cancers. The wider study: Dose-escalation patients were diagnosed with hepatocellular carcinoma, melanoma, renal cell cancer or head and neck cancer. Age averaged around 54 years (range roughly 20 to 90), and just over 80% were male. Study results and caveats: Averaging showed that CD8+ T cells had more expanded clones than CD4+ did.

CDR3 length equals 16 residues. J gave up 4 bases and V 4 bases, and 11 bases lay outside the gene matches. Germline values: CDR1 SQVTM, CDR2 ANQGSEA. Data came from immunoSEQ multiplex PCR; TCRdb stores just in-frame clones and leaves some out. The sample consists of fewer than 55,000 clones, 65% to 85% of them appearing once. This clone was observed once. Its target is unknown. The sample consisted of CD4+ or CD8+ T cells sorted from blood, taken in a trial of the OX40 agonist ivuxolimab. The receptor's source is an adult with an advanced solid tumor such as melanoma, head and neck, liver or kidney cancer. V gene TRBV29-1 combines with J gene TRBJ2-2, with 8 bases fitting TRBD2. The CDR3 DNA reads TGCAGCGTTGTCGGGGCGGGGACTAGTCCCACCGGGGAGCTGTTTTTT. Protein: CSVVGAGTSPTGELFF.